Below are 3 T cell receptor beta chains sequenced from a single sample in a study of shared clonotypes between healthy human individuals. Naive CD8 cells lacked CD45RO and underwent positive selection for CCR7, leaving out terminally differentiated effector memory CD45RA+ cells. Clones were sequenced by immunoSEQ multiplex PCR, and TCRdb holds only the in-frame ones, with some missing. Of around 1.9 million clones listed, around 95% were seen once; the top ten hold roughly 1.7%. Sequencing was done on a sample of naive CD8+ T cells from PBMCs. The receptors were gathered from a man younger than 30 in good health. Some clones in this sample may be carry-over from other donors' samples.

The chain uses TRBV11-2 and TRBJ2-5, with 7 positions matching TRBD2. The J call may be incorrect, as the DNA end agrees better with TRBJ2-7. CDR1 is SGHAT, CDR2 FQNNGV, per germline. This CDR3 spans 17 amino acids. In DNA, the CDR3 is TGTGCCAGCACCTTTCACGGCGGGAGTTTCTGGGGCTACGAGCAGTACTTC. Its protein is CASTFHGGSFWGYEQYF.

V is TRBV7-9 and J is TRBJ2-7; D unresolved. The CDR3 has 14 residues. The germline CDR1 and CDR2 sequences are SEHNR and FQNEAQ (reference sequence). V was cut by 1 base and J by 5 bases, with 12 bases left in between. DNA of the CDR3: TGTGCCAGCAGCTTAGTGTTTGGGCCCGACGAGCAGTACTTC. It specifies CASSLVFGPDEQYF.

The chain uses TRBV18 and TRBJ2-1; D is uncertain. The ends were cut back, 1 base at V and 7 bases at J, with 14 bases in the middle. Per germline, CDR1 KGHSH and CDR2 LQKENI. CDR3 size: 15 residues. CDR3 sequence (DNA): TGTGCCAGCTCACCACGTCGCGTCGTTCAGAATGAGCAGTTCTTC. It yields the protein CASSPRRVVQNEQFF.